This TCR beta chain derives from a study of cytomegalovirus exposure and HLA in healthy donors. 13 Jbeta primers and 60 Vbeta primers were used for the PCR. Repertoires were generated with immunoSEQ multiplex PCR, while TCRdb's copy carries only in-frame clones and drops some. The table has 200,000 to 250,000 clones, approximately 80% seen once; the top ten hold around a sixth. Regarding the study as a whole: Immune exposure information comprised only CMV serostatus.

A word on this clone: The antigen remains unidentified.

The sequencing input was PBMCs. The sequence came from a man aged 35 to 55 in good health and CMV-seronegative.

CDR3 amino acids: CASSLVGTAHTEGYTF. The CDR3 nucleotides are TGTGCCAGCAGCCTTGTCGGGACAGCGCACACGGAGGGCTACACCTTC. This chain joins TRBV5-8 and TRBJ1-2; the match to TRBD1 covers 7 bases. The CDR3 runs to 16 residues. With 4 bases clipped from V and 8 bases from J, the junction kept 17 bases outside the gene matches. Germline V lookup: CDR1 SGHTS, CDR2 YDEGEE.